This T cell receptor beta chain was captured in a study of cytomegalovirus exposure and HLA in healthy donors. Study-wide context: Unique TCR beta sequences numbering 117 million came from 150 million to 200 million T cells in an earlier analysis.

Vbeta (60) and Jbeta (13) primers were used in the PCR. Data came from immunoSEQ multiplex PCR; TCRdb stores just in-frame clones and leaves some out. The sample carries 150,000 to 200,000 clones, over 75% recorded once. Germline V gene data show CDR1 as SGHKS and CDR2 as YYEKEE (reference sequence). This CDR3 comprises 15 residues. J gave up 5 bases and V 3 bases, and 8 bases lay outside the gene matches. A note on this clone: As yet, its antigen is unknown.

General study points: While the bulk of TCR sequences proved rare, some public TCRs turned up in many donors. The study recorded 164 TCR beta chains that were cytomegalovirus-associated.

The sequence was obtained from a man aged 50 or older in good health and CMV-seropositive. Input material: PBMCs. The rearrangement uses TRBV5-5 and TRBJ2-7, with TRBD1 matching over 10 bases. CDR3 DNA sequence: TGTGCCAGCAGCTCGTCCCCCGGGACAGGGGACGAGCAGTACGTC. The encoded protein is CASSSSPGTGDEQYV.